A selection of T cell receptor beta chains follows, all from one sample in a study of monozygotic twins with inflammatory bowel disease. TCRdb reprocessed the 5' RACE reads and stores each CDR3 protein as one record, lacking DNA. The sample totals 170,000 or so distinct CDR3 sequences. Sequences were obtained from blood. The source of these receptors is a human donor with ulcerative colitis or Crohn's disease, or a healthy co-twin of an affected twin (not recorded which). The CDR3 runs from the conserved cysteine through the conserved F or W.

J | V | length | CDR3
TRBJ1-5 | TRBV4-3 | 12 | CASSQAVWPQHF
TRBJ2-7 | TRBV20-1 | 12 | CSASPLDSLQYF
TRBJ1-2 | TRBV30 | 12 | CAWSVTGNGYTF
TRBJ2-1 | TRBV14 | 14 | CASSPTGPYNEQFF
TRBJ2-3 | TRBV10-3 | 14 | CAIKLGGRTDTQYF
TRBJ2-5 | TRBV7-6 | 17 | CASSLKPSGGYQEIQYF
TRBJ1-5 | TRBV5-8 | 16 | CASSSSLPGANQPQHF
TRBJ2-7 | TRBV5-1 | 15 | CASSLSGGRPYEQYF
TRBJ2-2 | TRBV27 | 14 | CASSYGGNTGELFF
TRBJ1-2 | TRBV3-1 | 17 | CASSQDWSQDSSYGYTF
TRBJ1-6 | TRBV6-5 | 13 | CASSYSAYSPLHF
TRBJ1-3 | TRBV5-1 | 14 | CASSLAAIGNTIYF
TRBJ1-1 | TRBV20-1 | 14 | CSLPGPNMNTEAFF
TRBJ2-7 | TRBV7-2 | 14 | CASSPTTGTYEQYF
TRBJ2-2 | TRBV30 | 14 | CAWSSLGRTGELFF
TRBJ1-1 | TRBV4-3 | 14 | CASSQLTGNTEAFF
TRBJ2-7 | TRBV20-1 | 14 | CSARDAGGVNEQYF
TRBJ2-7 | TRBV3-1 | 14 | CASSQTRYGNEQYF
TRBJ1-1 | TRBV4-2 | 12 | CASSPGVTEAFF
TRBJ2-7 | TRBV18 | 13 | CASSPLAEHEQYF
TRBJ1-2 | TRBV6-2/TRBV6-3 | 13 | CASSYMAGLDYTF
TRBJ2-7 | TRBV20-1 | 15 | CSASPGLAGAYEQYF
TRBJ1-5 | TRBV10-3 | 14 | CAISASLEGQPQHF
TRBJ2-3 | TRBV5-1 | 16 | CASSKAGGLLTDTQYF
TRBJ1-5 | TRBV20-1 | 11 | CSAIDSQPQHF
TRBJ2-3 | TRBV5-4 | 16 | CASSQKRELGTDTQYF
TRBJ2-5 | TRBV20-1 | 13 | CSARRQVQETQYF
TRBJ2-7 | TRBV7-6 | 15 | CASSLVSGDSYEQYF
TRBJ1-4 | TRBV19 | 15 | CASSFGTAYNEKLFF
TRBJ2-2 | TRBV12-3/TRBV12-4 | 13 | CASCRGGSGELFF
TRBJ2-1 | TRBV7-3 | 14 | CASSLIPGYNEQFF
TRBJ2-3 | TRBV5-1 | 14 | CASSSGSNTDTQYF
TRBJ2-2 | TRBV20-1 | 14 | CSVRGPSGTGELFF
TRBJ2-1 | TRBV5-4 | 13 | CASSLGRNNEQFF
TRBJ1-1 | TRBV20-1 | 14 | CSASFGTGGTEAFF
TRBJ2-5 | TRBV6-1 | 14 | CASSQTAGVKTQYF
TRBJ2-3 | TRBV24-1 | 14 | CATSDFLAGGTQYF
TRBJ1-6 | TRBV30 | 15 | CAWSSRDRYNSPLHF
TRBJ1-5 | TRBV20-1 | 16 | CSAGLPDRTHNQPQHF
TRBJ2-7 | TRBV11-2 | 17 | CASTLGLAGPSSYEQYF
TRBJ1-4 | TRBV21-1 | 17 | CASSKDRQAATNEKLFF
TRBJ2-5 | TRBV5-1 | 15 | CASSLGTNLQETQYF
TRBJ1-1 | TRBV4-1 | 15 | CASSQRDTGNTEAFF
TRBJ1-5 | TRBV20-1 | 14 | CSASAVELNQPQHF
TRBJ2-3 | TRBV7-9 | 15 | CASSGWDSGTDTQYF
TRBJ2-7 | TRBV20-1 | 14 | CSVRAGTGTYEQYF
TRBJ2-1 | TRBV12-3/TRBV12-4 | 17 | CASSLAGGLRAGNEQFF
TRBJ2-1 | TRBV9 | 17 | CASSVGGPRSSYNEQFF
TRBJ2-7 | TRBV5-1 | 14 | CASSLASGGYEQYF
TRBJ1-6 | TRBV6-5 | 17 | CASSYLPSGTRNSPLHF
TRBJ1-2 | TRBV4-1 | 14 | CASSQARGRGGYTF
TRBJ1-5 | TRBV2 | 14 | CASSGTRVDQPQHF
TRBJ1-5 | TRBV7-9 | 13 | CASSFAENQPQHF
TRBJ2-5 | TRBV5-1 | 15 | CASSYAGRREETQYF
TRBJ2-4 | TRBV27 | 16 | CASSRIMTGSKNIQYF